The clone carrying this T cell receptor beta chain has only a few counts. As yet, its antigen is unknown. The sample is drawn from a study of T cell repertoires in cytomegalovirus infection. MiXCR, applied by TCRdb to the reads, yields one record per CDR3 protein. In the table there are fewer than 130,000 distinct CDR3 sequences, around 45% of which are singletons. The source was CD8+ T cells from cultured PBMCs, collected from culture after CMV antigen stimulation. The receptor comes from a human donor in good health (CMV status not recorded). Some clones in this sample may be carry-over from other donors' samples.

The CDR3 spells CASSFQPALGEQYF. CDR3 nucleotides: TGTGCCAGCAGTTTCCAACCGGCGTTAGGCGAGCAGTACTTC. This rearrangement joins TRBV27 to TRBJ2-7; no firm D call. V shed 3 bases and J shed 6 bases, with 15 bases lying between them. The germline V gene has CDR1 MNHEY and CDR2 SMNVEV (reference sequence). This CDR3 is 14 amino acids long.